This is a list of T cell receptor beta chains from one sample in a study of T cells in Graves' hyperthyroidism and ophthalmopathy. Via MiXCR, TCRdb re-called the multiplex PCR reads, giving one row per CDR3 protein. The sample shows hundreds of thousands of distinct CDR3 sequences, under 25% of them seen only once. Sequenced material: blood. These receptors were taken from a man under 40 with Graves' ophthalmopathy. CDR3s include the opening cysteine and the closing phenylalanine or tryptophan. D genes are given only for firm matches. The size field is filled for only some rows; it gives once, few, many or a size class.

d_call,v_call,j_call,clone_size,cdr3_aa,cdr3_nt
TRBD2,TRBV6-1,TRBJ2-1,-,CASSLLAAGYGEQFF,TGTGCCAGCAGTTTACTAGCGGCGGGCTACGGTGAGCAGTTCTTC
TRBD1,TRBV3-1,TRBJ1-1,many,CASSLRQGYAEAFF,TGTGCCAGCAGCCTAAGACAGGGGTACGCTGAAGCTTTCTTT
TRBD2,TRBV5-1,TRBJ2-1,-,CASSLVTSGSTDEQFF,TGCGCCAGCAGCTTGGTGACTAGCGGGAGCACCGATGAGCAGTTCTTC
-,TRBV25-1,TRBJ1-1,-,CASRVWPARRDTEAFF,TGTGCCAGCAGGGTATGGCCGGCAAGGAGGGACACTGAAGCTTTCTTT
-,TRBV3-1,TRBJ1-5,many,CASSQDAQNNQPQHF,TGTGCCAGCAGCCAAGACGCACAGAACAATCAGCCCCAGCATTTT
TRBD2,TRBV5-1,TRBJ2-5,few,CASSPHLTSGNQETQYF,TGCGCCAGCAGCCCCCACCTGACTAGCGGAAACCAAGAGACCCAGTACTTC
TRBD2,TRBV2,TRBJ2-3,many,CASLGLAGRNTQYF,TGTGCCAGCCTGGGACTAGCGGGGAGGAATACGCAGTATTTT
TRBD2,TRBV9,TRBJ2-1,few,CASRKKRERDNEQFF,TGTGCCAGCAGAAAAAAGCGGGAGAGGGACAATGAGCAGTTCTTC
TRBD1,TRBV10-3,TRBJ1-2,-,CAIRGETGGRGYTF,TGTGCCATCAGGGGGGAGACAGGGGGCCGAGGCTACACCTTC
-,TRBV3-1,TRBJ2-1,few,CASGQGSSYNEQFF,TGTGCCAGCGGTCAGGGGAGCTCCTACAATGAGCAGTTCTTC
-,TRBV6-2/TRBV6-3,TRBJ1-3,-,CASRPRGWDSGNTIYF,TGTGCCAGCAGGCCGAGGGGTTGGGACTCTGGAAACACCATATATTTT
-,TRBV5-5,TRBJ2-7,few,CASSPGVAYEQYF,TGTGCCAGCAGCCCGGGGGTAGCTTACGAGCAGTACTTC
-,TRBV6-1,TRBJ2-3,-,CASSPHWAGDLGTDTQYF,TGTGCCAGCAGTCCCCACTGGGCAGGGGATTTGGGCACAGATACGCAGTATTTT
-,TRBV20-1,TRBJ2-7,few,CSARDSRPYEQYF,TGCAGTGCTAGAGATTCCAGACCCTACGAGCAGTACTTC
TRBD1,TRBV3-1,TRBJ2-3,many,CASSQDRQGQQYF,TGTGCCAGCAGCCAAGATCGACAGGGGCAGCAGTATTTT
-,TRBV7-3,TRBJ1-1,few,CASSLIRTVNTEAFF,TGTGCCAGCAGCTTAATTAGGACGGTGAACACTGAAGCTTTCTTT
TRBD2,TRBV7-9,TRBJ2-1,-,CASSFGIAGETYEQFF,TGTGCCAGCAGCTTCGGTATAGCGGGAGAGACCTACGAGCAGTTCTTC